This T cell receptor beta chain was identified in a study of T cells in Graves' hyperthyroidism and ophthalmopathy. Ten or more counts support this clonotype. Antigen specificity is unknown. Ophthalmopathy in the patients scored at least 3 on Clinical Activity Score and at least 4 on NOSPECS grade, lasting under 3 months. Diagnosis relied on clinical symptoms, serum thyroxine and TRAb, thyroid ultrasound and orbital computed tomography. Study observations and caveats: Most thyroid-expanded clonotypes above 0.001 were also found in blood.

RNA transcripts yielded amplified TCR beta CDR3 regions. First-round RT-PCR targeting the TCR CDR3 was performed with the HTBI primer set. Using its own MiXCR run on the multiplex PCR reads, TCRdb lists one record per CDR3 protein. The sample gives 500,000 to 800,000 distinct CDR3 sequences, about 14% of which show up once; about 12% is in the top ten. Germline CDR1 SQVTM, CDR2 ANQGSEA. Deletions cut 2 bases from V and 2 bases from J, with 9 bases between. The CDR3 length is 13 residues. The sequenced material came from blood. This TCR came from a woman between 45 and 60 years old with Graves' ophthalmopathy. The rearrangement links TRBV29-1 to TRBJ2-5; D is perhaps TRBD2 (5 bases). The CDR3 protein is CSVEPEVQETQYF. In DNA, the CDR3 is TGCAGCGTTGAACCGGAGGTTCAAGAGACCCAGTACTTC.